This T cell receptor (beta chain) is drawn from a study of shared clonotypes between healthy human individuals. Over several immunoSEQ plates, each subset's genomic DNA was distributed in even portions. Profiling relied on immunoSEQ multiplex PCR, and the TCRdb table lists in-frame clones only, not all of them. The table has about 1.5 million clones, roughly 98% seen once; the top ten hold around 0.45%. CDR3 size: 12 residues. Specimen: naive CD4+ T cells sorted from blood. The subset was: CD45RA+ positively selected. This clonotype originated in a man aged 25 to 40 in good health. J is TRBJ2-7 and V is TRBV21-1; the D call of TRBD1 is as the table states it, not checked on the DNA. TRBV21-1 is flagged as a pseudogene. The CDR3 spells CASVPGVYEQYF. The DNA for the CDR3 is TGTGCCAGCGTTCCAGGGGTCTACGAGCAGTACTTC.